These 13 T cell receptor beta chains were all obtained from the same sample, sequenced in a study of CD8 T cells in ankylosing spondylitis. No antigens are known for them. Study results and limitations: A motif in TCR beta, a set of eight highly homologous variants, appeared characteristic of ankylosing spondylitis blood.

TCRdb reprocessed the 5' RACE reads with MiXCR, giving one entry per CDR3 protein. This sample yields 390,000 or so distinct CDR3 sequences, of which about 20% are seen a single time; about a sixth belongs to the top ten. Input material: blood, either unsorted or a sorted T cell fraction (not recorded which). Receptors originate from a male donor with ankylosing spondylitis.

The CDR3 loop is CAISKGQWTGRGLGSPLHF. DNA of the CDR3: TGTGCCATCAGTAAGGGCCAATGGACTGGCCGGGGTTTGGGGTCACCCCTCCACTTT. The chain employs TRBV3-1 and TRBJ1-6, with D hard to call. The CDR3 is 19 residues long. Trimming removed 10 bases from V and 10 bases from J, with 35 bases in between. Germline-derived CDR1 and CDR2 are LGHDT and YNNKEL (reference sequence). Variable domain in full (rest from reference TRBV3-1 and TRBJ1-6): DTAVSQTPKYLVTQMGNDKSIKCEQNLGHDTMYWYKQDSKKFLKIMFSYNNKELIINETVPNRFSPKSPDKAHLNLHINSLELGDSAVYFCAISKGQWTGRGLGSPLHFGNGTRLTVT.

This clonotype was detected only a few times. A junction end diverges from the germline sequence, so it may reflect a read error. V and J are TRBV25-1 and TRBJ2-7; maybe TRBD1 (5 bases). There are 13 residues in the CDR3. Germline CDR1 reads MGHDK; CDR2 reads SYGVNS. Written as DNA, the CDR3 is TGTGCCAGCAGCGAATGGCAGGGCTATGAGCAGTACTTC. Amino acids: CASSEWQGYEQYF.

This sequence joins TRBV6-1 and TRBJ2-1; the D is unclear. V was trimmed by 0 bases and J by 3 bases, leaving 9 bases between them. The CDR3 contains 15 residues. Germline V gives CDR1 MNHNS, CDR2 SASEGT. Here the CDR3 DNA reads TGTGCCAGCAGTGAAGCTCTCGACGGCTACAATGAGCAGTTCTTC. It translates to CASSEALDGYNEQFF.

The V and J genes are TRBV5-1 and TRBJ2-1; D is ambiguous. Per the germline V gene, CDR1 is SGHRS and CDR2 is YFSETQ. Trimming took off 0 bases at V and 4 bases at J, with 11 bases between the two ends. The CDR3 extends over 15 amino acids. In DNA, the CDR3 is TGCGCCAGCAGCTTGGAGGCGGCTTTTTACAATGAGCAGTTCTTC. As protein: CASSLEAAFYNEQFF.

The chain links TRBV7-3 to TRBJ2-1; D may correspond to TRBD1 or TRBD2 (5 bases each). Between the trimmed V and J ends, which lost 2 bases and 4 bases, there was a span of 12 bases. The CDR3 has 15 amino acids. Germline V gives CDR1 SGHTA, CDR2 FQGTGA. The CDR3 nucleotides are TGTGCCAGCAGCTTAGGGGCGGGCCGATACAATGAGCAGTTCTTC. Translated: CASSLGAGRYNEQFF.

This chain uses TRBV7-9 with TRBJ1-4; perhaps TRBD1 as D (5 bases). The CDR3 runs 11 residues. V dropped 7 bases and J dropped 10 bases, with 10 bases sitting between them. Germline CDR1 SEHNR, CDR2 FQNEAQ (reference sequence). This chain's CDR3 is CASMVGGKLFF. The CDR3 nucleotides are TGTGCCAGCATGGTGGGGGGAAAACTGTTTTTT.

This clonotype has ten or more counts. V and J are TRBV18 and TRBJ2-5; 11 bases map to TRBD2. V lost 3 bases, J lost 3 bases, and 3 bases stayed unmatched. The CDR3 runs to 15 residues. Per germline, CDR1 KGHSH and CDR2 LQKENI. CDR3 DNA: TGTGCCAGCTCACCGGGACTAGCGGAGAAAGAGACCCAGTACTTC. Translation: CASSPGLAEKETQYF.

CDR3 nucleotide sequence: TGTGCCAGCAGTTTGCAGGGTGGTTATAATTCACCCCTCCACTTT. It encodes CASSLQGGYNSPLHF. V and J are TRBV28 and TRBJ1-6; possible D gene TRBD1, 5 bases. The CDR3 is made up of 15 amino acids. The V and J ends lost 3 bases and 4 bases respectively, with 10 bases between them. Germline V gene lookup returns CDR1 MDHEN and CDR2 SYDVKM.

This clonotype was counted only a few times. CDR3 nucleotide sequence: TGTGCCAGCAGTGACGAAACCGTGGCAGGCTCTAACTATGGCTACACCTTC. Translated: CASSDETVAGSNYGYTF. J is TRBJ1-2 and V is TRBV25-1, with D uncertain. The CDR3 spans 17 residues. V lost 3 bases to trimming and J lost 0 bases, with 17 bases between them. The V gene's germline CDR1 is MGHDK and CDR2 SYGVNS.

This clonotype showed up just a few times. This chain connects TRBV3-1 to TRBJ2-5; 13 nucleotides match TRBD2. The CDR3 sequence is 16 residues long. Germline V lookup: CDR1 LGHDT, CDR2 YNNKEL (reference sequence). The J segment lost 5 bases and the V segment lost 6 bases, leaving 9 bases of the junction unmatched. CDR3 residues: CASSPWTSGSEETQYF. The DNA for the CDR3 is TGTGCCAGCAGTCCCTGGACTAGCGGGAGTGAGGAGACCCAGTACTTC.

This clonotype was counted a single time. J is TRBJ2-7 and V is TRBV27; TRBD2 matches at 10 bases. The trim removed 0 bases at V and 3 bases at J, leaving 11 bases unmatched. Per germline, CDR1 MNHEY and CDR2 SMNVEV (reference sequence). The CDR3 is 18 amino acids. The CDR3, as DNA: TGTGCCAGCAGTTTATCTCCCGGAATAACTAGCGGGATCTACGAGCAGTACTTC. It specifies CASSLSPGITSGIYEQYF.

The chain links TRBV12-3 or TRBV12-4 to TRBJ2-6; D possibly uses TRBD1 or TRBD2 (5 bases each). The CDR3 sequence is 15 residues long. Trimming took off 6 bases at V and 2 bases at J, with 11 bases between the two ends. The DNA for the CDR3 is TGTGCCAGCAGAGGGGACGGGGCTGGGGCCAACGTCCTGACTTTC. Amino acids: CASRGDGAGANVLTF.

This clonotype came up a few times. The chain links TRBV5-1 to TRBJ2-4; no definite D call. The CDR3 is 11 residues long. Trimming removed 4 bases from V and 12 bases from J, with 11 bases in between. Germline assignment: CDR1 SGHRS and CDR2 YFSETQ. This CDR3 is CASSAGPDQYF. CDR3 coding DNA: TGCGCCAGCAGCGCCGGGCCAGATCAGTACTTC.